This T cell receptor beta chain was sequenced in a study of blood T cell repertoires in COVID-19. About the study: COVID-19 samples collected from the United States, Italy and Spain covered acute and convalescent phases. Sources were T cells, B-cell-depleted T cells, or PBMCs; the material itself was cDNA or gDNA.

The CDR3 has 15 amino acids. Germline loops: CDR1 MGHDK, CDR2 SYGVNS. V was trimmed by 4 bases and J by 5 bases, leaving 17 bases between them. Original methodology: Estimated nucleated cell counts came from reference gene primer amplification. The table came from immunoSEQ multiplex PCR; TCRdb's copy has only in-frame clones and leaves some out. From that table come the V and J calls and clone size; the DNA was used to work out D and trimming. The sample lists about 140,000 clones, more than 60% occurring once. The sample was peripheral blood. The source is a man in his fifties or sixties with acute or convalescent COVID-19. The chain links TRBV25-1 to TRBJ2-5, with D maybe TRBD2 (5 bases). CDR3 in amino acids: CASSAPGGWEETQYF. The CDR3, as DNA: TGTGCCAGCAGTGCCCCCGGCGGCTGGGAGGAGACCCAGTACTTC.